These T cell receptor beta chains were read from a single sample in a study of blood T cell repertoires in COVID-19. Method: immunoSEQ multiplex PCR; TCRdb's copy keeps in-frame clones and lacks some. The table records 240,000 or so clones, about nine tenths of them present only once. Sequenced input: peripheral blood. The receptors shown here come from a man aged 55 to 70 who had recovered from COVID-19. CDR3s include the opening cysteine and the closing phenylalanine or tryptophan. A D gene is named only where the DNA matches it firmly. Not all rows give a size; the values are once, few, many and, for expanded clones, a class.

TRBV7-9	TRBD1	.	TRBJ2-3	TGTGCCAGCAGCTTTCACAGGGGCGGCACAGATACGCAGTATTTT	CASSFHRGGTDTQYF
TRBV19	.	once	TRBJ2-3	TGTGCCAGTAGTGCATTAGGGGGGGCTAAAGATACGCAGTATTTT	CASSALGGAKDTQYF
TRBV27	.	.	TRBJ1-5	TGTGCCAGCAGCCGGACGGGGAGCAATCAGCCCCAGCATTTT	CASSRTGSNQPQHF
TRBV5-5	.	once	TRBJ2-2	TGTGCCAGCAGCTTGGTAGCAGGGTGGGCCGGGGAGCTGTTTTTT	CASSLVAGWAGELFF
TRBV10-3	.	.	TRBJ2-5	TGTGCCATCAGTGAGGTCGTGGAGACCCAGTACTTC	CAISEVVETQYF
TRBV5-5	.	.	TRBJ1-4	TGTGCCAGCAGCTTGGTTTTTCTTAGGGGTGCTAATGAAAAACTGTTTTTT	CASSLVFLRGANEKLFF
TRBV19	.	.	TRBJ1-5	TGTGCCAGTAGTTACAGTCGTCATCAGCCCCAGCATTTT	CASSYSRHQPQHF
TRBV3-1/TRBV3-2	TRBD1	.	TRBJ1-5	TGTGCCAGCAGCCGAACCCTGACAGGGGACCACCATCAGCCCCAGCATTTT	CASSRTLTGDHHQPQHF
TRBV2	.	.	TRBJ1-5	TGTGCCAGCAGTGATCTCCTGAGCAATCAGCCCCAGCATTTT	CASSDLLSNQPQHF
TRBV5-6	TRBD1	.	TRBJ2-7	TGTGCCAGCAGCCGGGCGGGGACAGGAATGGGAGATTTATACGGTGGGCTGTACTTC	CASSRAGTGMGDLYGGLYF
TRBV2	TRBD2	.	TRBJ2-3	TGTGCCAGCAGCCTTAGCGGGGGGGAGGCAGATACGCAGTATTTT	CASSLSGGEADTQYF
TRBV30	.	.	TRBJ2-2	TGTGCCTGGTTCCAGAACACCGGGGAGCTGTTTTTT	CAWFQNTGELFF
TRBV19	.	.	TRBJ1-2	TGTGCCAGTAGTCCACAGGGTAACTATGGCTACACCTTC	CASSPQGNYGYTF
TRBV10-1	.	few	TRBJ1-5	TGCGCCAGCAGTGTTGACTATCGGGACACAACCAATCAGCCCCAGCATTTT	CASSVDYRDTTNQPQHF
TRBV3-1/TRBV3-2	.	.	TRBJ1-5	TGTGCCAGCCCAAATCCTAGGATCAGGGCAGCGAAACCTGATCAGCCCCAGCATTTT	CASPNPRIRAAKPDQPQHF
TRBV27	.	few	TRBJ1-5	TGTGCCAGCAGTAGGAGACCTAGCAATCAGCCCCAGCATTTT	CASSRRPSNQPQHF
TRBV6-6	.	.	TRBJ1-6	TGTGCCAGCAGCCCCGAACAGGGTCCCAATTCACCCCTCCACTTT	CASSPEQGPNSPLHF
TRBV27	TRBD1	.	TRBJ1-1	TGTGCCAGCAGTTTATTGGGACAGGGTCCGAACACTGAAGCTTTCTTT	CASSLLGQGPNTEAFF
TRBV6-5	.	once	TRBJ1-6	TGTGCCAGCAGTTTGACATTTTCATCACCCCTCCACTTT	CASSLTFSSPLHF
TRBV7-9	.	few	TRBJ1-5	TGTGCCAGCAGCTTTAGCGGCAATCAGCCCCAGCATTTT	CASSFSGNQPQHF
TRBV5-5	.	.	TRBJ1-1	TGTGCCAGCAGCTTGGCGGGACAACCAAAAGGGAACACTGAAGCTTTCTTT	CASSLAGQPKGNTEAFF
TRBV5-1	TRBD2	.	TRBJ2-6	TGCGCCAGCAGCCCAGAGCGGGGGGCGGCTCTCTCTGGGGCCAACGTCCTGACTTTC	CASSPERGAALSGANVLTF
TRBV6-5	.	.	TRBJ2-7	TGTGCCAGCAGTTCCTTGGGGGACACTACCTACGAGCAGTACTTC	CASSSLGDTTYEQYF
TRBV28	.	.	TRBJ1-1	TGTGCCAGCAGACTCCCAGGGCTCTCCACTGAAGCTTTCTTT	CASRLPGLSTEAFF